This T cell receptor (beta chain) was sequenced during a study of metastatic and nonmetastatic thyroid tumors. Study summary: The comparison covered peripheral blood and tumor or nodule tissue in malignant and benign thyroid patients.

This clone is medium-sized. Its antigen is not known. The entire patient cohort was treatment-naive prior to thyroid surgery. Original methodology: A classifier of distant metastasis in papillary thyroid cancer was built from CDR3 differences (across clinicopathological groups). TCRdb re-called the PCR reads through MiXCR. The V and J calls here are based on TCRdb, not the publication. The sample lists around 6,000 clones; 25% to 30% were seen once. The study's findings and limits: According to reports, the diversity of TCR beta was significantly higher in malignant thyroid tumors than in benign nodules, and this held in both blood and tumor samples.

This clonotype was sampled from a female donor with papillary thyroid cancer or a benign thyroid nodule (not recorded which). Some clones in this sample may be carry-over from other donors' samples. The sequenced sample consisted of adjacent normal tissue.

The CDR3 DNA follows: TGTGCCTGGAGTCCATTAGGGGGCTCTCGCTATGGCTACACCTTC. As protein: CAWSPLGGSRYGYTF. The chain employs TRBV30 and TRBJ1-2; 7 nucleotides line up with TRBD1. Trimming removed 2 bases from V and 4 bases from J; junction bases left unmatched: 10. CDR3 size: 15 residues. Germline V gene lookup returns CDR1 GTSNPN and CDR2 SVGIG (reference sequence).